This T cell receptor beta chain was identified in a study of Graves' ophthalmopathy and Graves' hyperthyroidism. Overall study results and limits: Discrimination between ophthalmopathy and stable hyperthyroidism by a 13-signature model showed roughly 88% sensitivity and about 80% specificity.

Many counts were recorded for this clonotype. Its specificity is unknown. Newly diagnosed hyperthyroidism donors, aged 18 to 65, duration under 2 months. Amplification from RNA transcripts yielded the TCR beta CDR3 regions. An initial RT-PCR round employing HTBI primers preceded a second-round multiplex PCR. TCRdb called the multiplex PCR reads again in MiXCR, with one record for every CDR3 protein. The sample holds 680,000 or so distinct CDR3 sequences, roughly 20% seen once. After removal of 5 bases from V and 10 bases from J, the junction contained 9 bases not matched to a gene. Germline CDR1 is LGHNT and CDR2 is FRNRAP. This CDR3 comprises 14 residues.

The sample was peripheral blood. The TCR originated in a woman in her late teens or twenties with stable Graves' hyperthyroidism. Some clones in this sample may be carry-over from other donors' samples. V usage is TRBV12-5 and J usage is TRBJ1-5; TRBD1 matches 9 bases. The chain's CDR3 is CASGPTGGGIPQHF. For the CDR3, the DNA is TGTGCTAGTGGTCCCACAGGGGGCGGGATTCCCCAGCATTTT. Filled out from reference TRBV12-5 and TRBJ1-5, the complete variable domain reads DARVTQTPRHKVTEMGQEVTMRCQPILGHNTVFWYRQTMMQGLELLAYFRNRAPLDDSGMPKDRFSAEMPDATLATLKIQPSEPRDSAVYFCASGPTGGGIPQHFGDGTRLSIL.